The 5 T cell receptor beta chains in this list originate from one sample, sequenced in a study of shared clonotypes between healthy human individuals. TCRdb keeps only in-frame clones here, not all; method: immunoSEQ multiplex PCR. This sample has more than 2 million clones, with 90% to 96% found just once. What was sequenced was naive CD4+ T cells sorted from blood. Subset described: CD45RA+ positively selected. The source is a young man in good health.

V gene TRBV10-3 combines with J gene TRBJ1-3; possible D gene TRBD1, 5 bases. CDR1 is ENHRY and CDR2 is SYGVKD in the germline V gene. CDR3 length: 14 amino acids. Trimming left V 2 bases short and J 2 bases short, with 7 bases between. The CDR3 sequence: CAISEDRTGNTIYF. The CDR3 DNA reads TGTGCCATCAGTGAGGACAGAACTGGAAACACCATATATTTT.

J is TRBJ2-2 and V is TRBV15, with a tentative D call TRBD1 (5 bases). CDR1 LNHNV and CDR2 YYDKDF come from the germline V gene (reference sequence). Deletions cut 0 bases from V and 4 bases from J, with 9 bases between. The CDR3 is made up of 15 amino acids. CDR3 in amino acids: CATSRDSGITGELFF. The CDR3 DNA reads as TGTGCCACCAGCAGAGATTCAGGGATCACCGGGGAGCTGTTTTTT.

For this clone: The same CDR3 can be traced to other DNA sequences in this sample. CDR3 DNA: TGTGCCACCAGCAGAGGGGGGAATCAGCCCCAGCATTTT. The encoded protein is CATSRGGNQPQHF. The V and J genes are TRBV15 and TRBJ1-5; D possibly corresponds to TRBD1 (5 bases). Trimming stripped 1 base from V and 4 bases from J, with 5 bases between. This CDR3 is built from 13 residues. The germline V gene has CDR1 LNHNV and CDR2 YYDKDF (reference sequence).

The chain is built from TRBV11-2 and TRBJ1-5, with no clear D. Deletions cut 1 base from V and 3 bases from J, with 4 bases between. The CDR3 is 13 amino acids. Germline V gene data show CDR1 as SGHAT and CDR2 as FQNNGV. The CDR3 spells CASSLGNNQPQHF. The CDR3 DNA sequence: TGTGCCAGCAGCTTAGGCAACAATCAGCCCCAGCATTTT.

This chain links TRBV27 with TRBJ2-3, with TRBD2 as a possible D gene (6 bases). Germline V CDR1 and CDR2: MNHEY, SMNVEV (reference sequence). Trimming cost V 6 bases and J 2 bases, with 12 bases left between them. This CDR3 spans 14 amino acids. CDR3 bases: TGTGCCAGCAGGCGGGACTTCGACACAGATACGCAGTATTTT. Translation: CASRRDFDTDTQYF.